This T cell receptor beta chain comes out of a study of CD8+ T cells in alopecia areata. Study summary: Treated patients took oral tofacitinib at 5 to 10 mg twice daily.

Of note for this clone: What it binds is unknown.

Extracted RNA was reverse transcribed into cDNA, the sequencing template. The assay was immunoSEQ multiplex PCR, and TCRdb's table has in-frame clones only and misses some. Here the sample spans under 150,000 clones, 53% being singletons. Study-wide findings and caveats: Elevated clonality characterized lesional scalp relative to normal scalp, particularly in alopecia totalis/universalis.

Per germline, CDR1 SEHNR and CDR2 FQNEAQ (reference sequence). V gave up 7 bases and J gave up 10 bases; unmatched junction bases: 13. The CDR3 runs 15 residues. As for treatment: oral pan-JAK inhibitor, 5-10 mg twice daily. The V call is TRBV7-9, the J call TRBJ2-1, with 10 positions matching TRBD2. The TCR comes from a human donor with alopecia areata. The sequences come from CD4+ T cells sorted from blood, collected at week 4, from a patient treated with tofacitinib. The CDR3 DNA follows: TGTGCCAGCACCTTTAGCGGGGGGTCACGATGGGAGCAGTTCTTC. Encoded protein: CASTFSGGSRWEQFF. The full variable domain, its missing parts supplied by reference TRBV7-9 and TRBJ2-1, is DTGVSQNPRHKITKRGQNVTFRCDPISEHNRLYWYRQTLGQGPEFLTYFQNEAQLEKSRLLSDRFSAERPKGSFSTLEIQRTEQGDSAMYLCASTFSGGSRWEQFFGPGTRLTVL.